Following are 26 T cell receptor beta chains from one sample sequenced in a study of T cells in localized non-small cell lung cancer. The protocol was immunoSEQ multiplex PCR, while the TCRdb copy is restricted to in-frame clones and leaves out a portion. This sample carries around 1,700 clones, about 22% of them seen once, and the ten largest clones take roughly 13%. Specimen: normal lung tissue next to the tumor, collected before any cancer treatment. The receptors derive from a male donor at least 60 years old with stage III squamous cell lung carcinoma.

The genes are TRBV5-1 and TRBJ1-2, with no clear D. V was cut by 4 bases and J by 0 bases, with 13 bases left in between. Germline V gene data show CDR1 as SGHRS and CDR2 as YFSETQ. The CDR3 sequence is 15 residues long. CDR3 DNA: TGCGCCAGCAGCCCCCTGGGTCGAGCTAACTATGGCTACACCTTC. Amino acid sequence: CASSPLGRANYGYTF.

The chain employs TRBV11-3 and TRBJ1-2; D is undetermined. Deletions cut 4 bases from V and 6 bases from J, with 24 bases between. This CDR3 region has 17 residues. Germline CDR1 reads SGHNT; CDR2 reads YENEEA. Here the CDR3 DNA reads TGTGCCAGCAGCTCATATTTCCCCGGGGTATTAAGGGATGGCTACACCTTC. It codes for CASSSYFPGVLRDGYTF.

This clone is classed as medium-sized. The V and J genes are TRBV11-3 and TRBJ2-7; tentatively, D is TRBD2 (6 bases). Germline assignment: CDR1 SGHNT and CDR2 YENEEA. V gave up 5 bases and J gave up 2 bases, with 13 bases separating them. The CDR3 totals 14 residues. The CDR3, as DNA: TGTGCCAGCAGCCAAAATGGGGGGACCTACGAGCAGTACTTC. It codes for CASSQNGGTYEQYF.

This clone is medium-sized. This chain links TRBV6-8 with TRBJ2-1; maybe TRBD2 (7 bases). This CDR3 is built from 16 residues. Germline CDR1 MNHGY, CDR2 SAAAGT. The germline V and J ends were trimmed by 2 bases and 0 bases, with 11 bases remaining between them. The CDR3 bases are TGTGCCAGCAGTTACAAGGGGGGGAACTCCTACAATGAGCAGTTCTTC. Its translation: CASSYKGGNSYNEQFF.

The gene calls are TRBV6-8 and TRBJ2-3, with 7 bases that match TRBD2. CDR3 length: 16 residues. Germline assignment: CDR1 MNHGY and CDR2 SAAAGT. V lost 6 bases to trimming and J lost 2 bases; unmatched junction nucleotides: 11. CDR3 nucleotides: TGTGCCAGCAGGGACGCCAGCGGGACCATCACAGATACGCAGTATTTT. The encoded protein is CASRDASGTITDTQYF.

This clone was counted only a few times. The chain couples TRBV28 to TRBJ2-7; 7 bases are shared with TRBD1. Germline V gene data show CDR1 as MDHEN and CDR2 as SYDVKM. J lost 2 bases, V lost 2 bases, and 6 bases had no gene match. The length of the CDR3 is 15 residues. The CDR3 coding sequence is TGTGCCAGCAGTTTAAGCCGACAGGGTACCTACGAGCAGTACTTC. It specifies CASSLSRQGTYEQYF.

The chain joins TRBV11-3 to TRBJ1-2; no firm D call. V was shortened by 7 bases and J by 4 bases, with 19 bases between the two germline ends. The CDR3 covers 15 residues. CDR1 and CDR2 from the germline V gene are SGHNT and YENEEA. DNA of the CDR3: TGTGCCAGCAATGCTTTCGTACGAAAGACCTATGGCTACACCTTC. This sequence encodes CASNAFVRKTYGYTF.

This chain links TRBV28 with TRBJ1-1; weak D call: TRBD1 (5 bases). The V and J ends lost 2 bases and 5 bases respectively, with 12 bases between them. Germline V gene lookup returns CDR1 MDHEN and CDR2 SYDVKM. CDR3 length equals 14 residues. The CDR3 here is CASSLTTGGTEAFF. CDR3 nucleotide sequence: TGTGCCAGCAGTTTAACCACCGGGGGTACTGAAGCTTTCTTT.

This clone has more than one count but fewer than ten. The rearrangement links TRBV9 to TRBJ2-5, with D perhaps matching TRBD1 or TRBD2 (5 bases each). The germline CDR1 and CDR2 sequences are SGDLS and YYNGEE. The CDR3 has 13 amino acids. Deletions cut 3 bases from V and 5 bases from J, with 11 bases between. The CDR3 region has the DNA TGTGCCAGCAGCGCCGGGACGGGTGAGACCCAGTACTTC. This gives the protein CASSAGTGETQYF.

This clone was picked up a small number of times. The chain couples TRBV10-2 to TRBJ1-1, with D tentatively TRBD1 (5 bases). Germline V lookup: CDR1 WSHSY, CDR2 SAAADI. The length of the CDR3 is 13 residues. V lost 5 bases to trimming and J lost 6 bases, with 13 bases between them. The CDR3 DNA reads as TGCGCCAGCAGTTACGGTGGGGACCCTGAAGCTTTCTTT. The encoded protein is CASSYGGDPEAFF.

V is TRBV29-1 and J is TRBJ1-4, with D unresolved. V shed 7 bases and J shed 3 bases, with 12 bases lying between them. Germline CDR1 reads SQVTM; CDR2 reads ANQGSEA. The CDR3 loop spans 13 amino acids. Here the CDR3 DNA reads TGCAGCGCCGCCAGGCAGCCTAATGAAAAACTGTTTTTT. This codes for CSAARQPNEKLFF.

In its sample, this clone ranks as medium-sized. The chain is built from TRBV9 and TRBJ1-1; D is possibly TRBD1 (6 bases). Germline CDR1 is SGDLS and CDR2 is YYNGEE. The V end was cut by 5 bases, the J end by 4 bases, with 21 bases between. The CDR3 sequence is 16 residues long. For the CDR3, the DNA is TGTGCCAGCAGTGAAGTCCCTTGGCAGGGGTCCACTGAAGCTTTCTTT. This encodes CASSEVPWQGSTEAFF.

This clone was detected a few times. This rearrangement joins TRBV4-1 to TRBJ2-1, with D hard to call. The V end lost 5 bases, the J end lost 8 bases, and 16 bases lay between the germline ends. This CDR3 contains 14 residues. Per the germline V gene, CDR1 is MGHRA and CDR2 is YSYEKL. The CDR3 here is CASSSQPSGYEQFF. CDR3 DNA: TGCGCCAGCAGCTCTCAACCATCCGGGTATGAGCAGTTCTTC.

The chain links TRBV19 to TRBJ1-1; weak D call: TRBD1 (5 bases). The CDR3 totals 13 residues. CDR1 is LNHDA, CDR2 SQIVND, per germline (reference sequence). The V end lost 6 bases, the J end lost 11 bases, and 19 bases lay between the germline ends. The CDR3 DNA follows: TGTGCCAGTAGCATGGGACCGGGAGAATCGGCTTTCTTT. It codes for CASSMGPGESAFF.

This clone was detected a few times. The chain recombines TRBV19 with TRBJ1-1; no clear D. CDR1 is LNHDA and CDR2 is SQIVND in the germline V gene (reference sequence). V was trimmed by 2 bases and J by 5 bases, leaving 12 bases between them. CDR3 length equals 14 residues. The chain's CDR3 is CASSIRGLGTEAFF. The CDR3 DNA is TGTGCCAGTAGTATACGGGGTCTGGGTACTGAAGCTTTCTTT.

This clone has more than one count but fewer than ten. This rearrangement joins TRBV10-3 to TRBJ1-3; D call uncertain. V lost 0 bases and J 0 bases, leaving 9 bases between the germline ends. This CDR3 has 16 residues. Germline CDR1 is ENHRY and CDR2 is SYGVKD. The CDR3 spells CAISESGRSSGNTIYF. Written as DNA, the CDR3 is TGTGCCATCAGTGAGTCGGGAAGGAGCTCTGGAAACACCATATATTTT.

This clone is categorized as medium-sized. This chain connects TRBV6-8 to TRBJ2-3; D unresolved. Trimming removed 5 bases at V and 3 bases at J, with 9 bases between. The CDR3 totals 13 residues. Germline V CDR1 and CDR2: MNHGY, SAAAGT. The CDR3 bases are TGTGCCAGCAGTGAGGAAGGAACAGATACGCAGTATTTT. Encoded protein: CASSEEGTDTQYF.

This clone was found a few times. This rearrangement joins TRBV11-3 to TRBJ2-1; possible D gene TRBD1, 6 bases. From germline, CDR1 is SGHNT and CDR2 YENEEA. V shed 5 bases and J shed 2 bases, with 13 bases lying between them. CDR3 length: 15 residues. CDR3 sequence (DNA): TGTGCCAGCAGCCGGGCAGGGGCAACCTACAATGAGCAGTTCTTC. Encoded protein: CASSRAGATYNEQFF.

The chain recombines TRBV19 with TRBJ1-5, with D uncertain. Trimming stripped 2 bases from V and 0 bases from J, with 8 bases between. The germline gives CDR1 LNHDA, CDR2 SQIVND (reference sequence). The CDR3 totals 15 residues. This chain's CDR3 is CASSIIGDSNQPQHF. CDR3 DNA sequence: TGTGCCAGTAGTATAATAGGAGATAGCAATCAGCCCCAGCATTTT. Full variable domain (remainder filled in from reference TRBV19 and TRBJ1-5): DGGITQSPKYLFRKEGQNVTLSCEQNLNHDAMYWYRQDPGQGLRLIYYSQIVNDFQKGDIAEGYSVSREKKESFPLTVTSAQKNPTAFYLCASSIIGDSNQPQHFGDGTRLSIL.

The rearrangement uses TRBV15 and TRBJ2-1; 7 bases are a match to TRBD2. This CDR3 comprises 17 residues. Germline V lookup: CDR1 LNHNV, CDR2 YYDKDF (reference sequence). V lost 1 base and J lost 8; bases outside the gene matches: 14. The CDR3 coding sequence is TGTGCCACCAGCAGAGTGGGGGGAGGGACCCTCACGGATGAGCAGTTCTTC. Protein sequence: CATSRVGGGTLTDEQFF. The full variable domain, completed using reference TRBV15 and TRBJ2-1, is DAMVIQNPRYQVTQFGKPVTLSCSQTLNHNVMYWYQQKSSQAPKLLFHYYDKDFNNEADTPDNFQSRRPNTSFCFLDIRSPGLGDTAMYLCATSRVGGGTLTDEQFFGPGTRLTVL.

The rearrangement uses TRBV11-3 and TRBJ2-5, with D possibly TRBD2 on 7 matching bases. Germline loops: CDR1 SGHNT, CDR2 YENEEA. The CDR3 loop spans 15 amino acids. Between the trimmed V and J ends, which lost 5 bases and 4 bases, there was a span of 17 bases. The CDR3 reads CASSEKGGARETQYF. CDR3 DNA sequence: TGTGCCAGCAGCGAGAAGGGGGGGGCCCGAGAGACCCAGTACTTC.

This clone was seen more than once but under ten times. The DNA ends 1 residue before the CDR3 does, and the rest of the CDR3 is filled in from the germline J gene. The chain links TRBV10-3 to TRBJ2-7; D ambiguous. V lost 2 bases and J 0 bases, leaving 5 bases between the germline ends. CDR1 is ENHRY, CDR2 SYGVKD, per germline. The CDR3 contains 13 residues. CDR3: CAISEGRSYEQYF. The CDR3 DNA, read in part, is TGTGCCATCAGTGAGGGCCGCTCCTACGAGCAGTAC.

This clone was counted a few times. This sequence joins TRBV14 and TRBJ2-4; TRBD1 might be the D (5 bases). The V gene's germline CDR1 is SGHDN and CDR2 FVKESK. The CDR3 is made up of 15 amino acids. With 4 bases removed from V and 0 bases from J, the gap between germline ends came to 10 bases. In nucleotides, the CDR3 is TGTGCCAGCAGCCGAGACAGCCTAGCCAAAAACATTCAGTACTTC. The encoded protein is CASSRDSLAKNIQYF.

The chain links TRBV15 to TRBJ2-5; the D gene is possibly TRBD2 (6 bases). V was clipped by 1 base and J by 5 bases, with 14 bases between them. Germline loops: CDR1 LNHNV, CDR2 YYDKDF (reference sequence). The CDR3 is 15 residues long. CDR3 protein: CATSRAGDSTETQYF. The CDR3 region has the DNA TGTGCCACCAGCAGAGCGGGGGACTCCACGGAGACCCAGTACTTC. The full variable domain, with the rest looked up from reference TRBV15 and TRBJ2-5, is DAMVIQNPRYQVTQFGKPVTLSCSQTLNHNVMYWYQQKSSQAPKLLFHYYDKDFNNEADTPDNFQSRRPNTSFCFLDIRSPGLGDTAMYLCATSRAGDSTETQYFGPGTRLLVL.

Judged by abundance, this clone is medium-sized (0.01 to 0.1%). This chain links TRBV11-3 with TRBJ1-1, with 7 bases matching TRBD1. Per the germline V gene, CDR1 is SGHNT and CDR2 is YENEEA. This CDR3 has 15 residues. J was trimmed by 8 bases and V by 1 base; bases with no gene match: 10. The CDR3 reads CASSLGQGSSAEAFF. The CDR3 DNA is TGTGCCAGCAGCTTAGGACAGGGAAGTAGTGCAGAAGCTTTCTTT.

This clone was seen a few times. The chain's CDR3 is CASSVNPDARRGTSYGYTF. CDR3 DNA sequence: TGTGCCAGCAGCGTGAATCCCGACGCCCGACGGGGAACTTCCTATGGCTACACCTTC. The rearrangement uses TRBV9 and TRBJ1-2; D is ambiguous. The CDR3 contains 19 residues. Germline V gene lookup returns CDR1 SGDLS and CDR2 YYNGEE. V shed 2 bases and J shed 4 bases, with 27 bases lying between them.